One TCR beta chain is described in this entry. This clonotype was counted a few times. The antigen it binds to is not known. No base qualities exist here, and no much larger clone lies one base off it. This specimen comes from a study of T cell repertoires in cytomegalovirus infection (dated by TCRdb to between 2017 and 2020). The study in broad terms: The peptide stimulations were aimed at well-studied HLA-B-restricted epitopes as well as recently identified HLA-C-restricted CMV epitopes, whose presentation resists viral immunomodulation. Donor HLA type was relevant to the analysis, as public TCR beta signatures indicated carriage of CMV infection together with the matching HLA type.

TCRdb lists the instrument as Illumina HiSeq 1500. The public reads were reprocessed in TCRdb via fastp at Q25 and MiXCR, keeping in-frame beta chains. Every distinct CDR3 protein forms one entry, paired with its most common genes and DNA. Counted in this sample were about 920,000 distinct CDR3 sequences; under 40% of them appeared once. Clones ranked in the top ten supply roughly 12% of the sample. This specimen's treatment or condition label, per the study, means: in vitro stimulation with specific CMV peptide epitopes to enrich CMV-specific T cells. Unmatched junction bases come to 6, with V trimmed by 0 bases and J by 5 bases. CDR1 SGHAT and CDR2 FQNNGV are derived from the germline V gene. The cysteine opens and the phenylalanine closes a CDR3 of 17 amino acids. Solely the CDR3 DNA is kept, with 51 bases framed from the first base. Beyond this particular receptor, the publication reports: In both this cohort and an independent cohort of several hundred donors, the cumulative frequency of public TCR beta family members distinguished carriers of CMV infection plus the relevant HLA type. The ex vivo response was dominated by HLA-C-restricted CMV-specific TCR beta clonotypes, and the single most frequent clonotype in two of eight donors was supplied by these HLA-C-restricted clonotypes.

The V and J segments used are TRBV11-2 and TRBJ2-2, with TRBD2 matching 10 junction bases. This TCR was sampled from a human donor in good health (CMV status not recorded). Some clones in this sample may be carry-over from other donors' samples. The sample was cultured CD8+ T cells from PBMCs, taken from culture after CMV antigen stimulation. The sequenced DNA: TGTGCCAGCAGCTTAGAGGCCAGCGGGGGGGATACCGGGGAGCTGTTTTTT. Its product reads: CASSLEASGGDTGELFF.